Presented here are 8 T cell receptor beta chains from one specimen sequenced in a study of regulatory T cells in long-lasting Graves disease. The time point is: newly diagnosed GD, antithyroid drugs for less than 3 months. RNA extracted from PBMCs served as the sequencing template. Construction of the TCR beta libraries employed iRepertoire HTBI primers in conjunction with Arm-PCR of CDR3 regions. TCRdb reprocessed the multiplex PCR reads via MiXCR and lists one record per CDR3 protein. The sample holds 380,000 or so distinct CDR3 sequences, 15% to 20% seen once. These data were likewise used in another study, on T cells in Graves' hyperthyroidism and ophthalmopathy.

Sequenced here: peripheral blood mononuclear cells (PBMCs), sampled at new diagnosis, from a patient treated with antithyroid drugs. These receptors were obtained from a woman aged 18-29 years with Graves disease.

This clonotype was seen a few times. This rearrangement joins TRBV5-6 to TRBJ1-5, with no clear D. V lost 1 base and J 1 base, leaving 12 bases between the germline ends. CDR3 size: 16 residues. Germline V CDR1 and CDR2: SGHDT, YYEEEE. CDR3 sequence reads: CASSLFRSPSNQPQHF. The CDR3 nucleotides read TGTGCCAGCAGCTTGTTTCGGTCTCCGAGCAATCAGCCCCAGCATTTT.

A few counts support this clonotype. The chain has TRBV6-1 and TRBJ2-5; 8 bases are shared with TRBD2. The CDR3 consists of 16 residues. The junction had 10 bases not matched to a gene; V was cut back by 4 bases and J by 3 bases. Germline CDR1 and CDR2: MNHNS and SASEGT. CDR3 DNA: TGTGCCAGCAGTGGACGGCAGGTAGCGGGGAAAGAGACCCAGTACTTC. Amino acid sequence: CASSGRQVAGKETQYF.

This clonotype was seen at least ten times. The J gene is TRBJ2-2, the V gene TRBV2; TRBD2 is a possible D gene (6 bases). Germline V gene data show CDR1 as SNHLY and CDR2 as FYNNEI. The V and J ends lost 8 bases and 6 bases respectively, with 19 bases between them. There are 15 residues in the CDR3. The CDR3 bases are TGTGCCAGCGGAGGAGGGCAGGAAGGTGCCGGGGAGCTGTTTTTT. Translated, it gives CASGGGQEGAGELFF.

This clonotype was recorded many times. The chain uses TRBV6-5 and TRBJ1-1; TRBD1 might be the D (5 bases). Between the trimmed V and J ends, which lost 0 bases and 5 bases, there was a span of 13 bases. In germline, CDR1 is MNHEY, CDR2 SVGAGI. The CDR3 totals 15 residues. CDR3 region: CASSYSFGGGTEAFF. CDR3 DNA sequence: TGTGCCAGCAGTTACTCTTTTGGGGGTGGGACTGAAGCTTTCTTT.

This clonotype was detected many times. The rearrangement links TRBV3-1 to TRBJ2-3, with a weak D call TRBD1 (7 bases). The ends were cut back, 0 bases at V and 2 bases at J, with 24 bases in the middle. The CDR3 sequence is 20 residues long. Germline lookup yields CDR1 LGHDT and CDR2 YNNKEL (reference sequence). The CDR3 DNA sequence: TGTGCCAGCAGCCAAGATCCAGGGGGGAGAATTTTTGAGCACACAGATACGCAGTATTTT. Residues: CASSQDPGGRIFEHTDTQYF.

Concerning this clonotype: A far larger clone is one nucleotide away, so this likely arose from a read error. The V gene is TRBV5-5, the J gene TRBJ1-1, with a possible D match to TRBD1 (5 bases). This CDR3 comprises 16 residues. CDR1 and CDR2 from the germline V gene are SGHKS and YYEKEE (reference sequence). The CDR3 spells CASSFQRDRANAEAFF. The CDR3 DNA is TGTGCCAGCAGTTTTCAGAGGGACCGAGCGAACGCTGAAGCTTTCTTT.

The chain has TRBV20-1 and TRBJ2-2, with 8 bases that match TRBD1. Germline V gene lookup returns CDR1 DFQATT and CDR2 SNEGSKA (reference sequence). The CDR3 is 16 amino acids. The V gene end was trimmed by 2 bases and the J gene end by 2 bases; junction bases not matched to a gene: 7. The CDR3 bases are TGCAGTGCTAGAACCGCAGGGGGCTCAAACACCGGGGAGCTGTTTTTT. It is translated as CSARTAGGSNTGELFF.

This clonotype was found many times. The J gene is TRBJ2-1, the V gene TRBV28, with 9 bases matching TRBD2. This CDR3 spans 12 amino acids. V gave up 11 bases and J gave up 5 bases; unmatched junction bases: 4. Per germline, CDR1 MDHEN and CDR2 SYDVKM. CDR3 sequence (DNA): TGTGCCGGCGGGAGGGGTAACAATGAGCAGTTCTTC. Protein product: CAGGRGNNEQFF. The whole variable domain, remainder taken from reference TRBV28 and TRBJ2-1, is DVKVTQSSRYLVKRTGEKVFLECVQDMDHENMFWYRQDPGLGLRLIYFSYDVKMKEKGDIPEGYSVSREKKERFSLILESASTNQTSMYLCAGGRGNNEQFFGPGTRLTVL.